This T cell receptor beta chain came from a study of human T cells and chemical hapten exposure. Study-wide background: TCR yields differed between samples (mainly from small differences in pooled library volume).

A few counts support this clonotype. V was cut by 0 bases and J by 2 bases, with 15 bases left in between. The CDR3 runs to 16 residues. CDR1 and CDR2 from the germline V gene are SQVTM and ANQGSEA. Regarding time point: pre-sensitization, week 0. The treatment is: therapeutic diphenylcyclopropenone sensitization with weekly scalp DPC. Individual cDNA molecules in this library carried unique molecular identifiers. TCRdb itself ran the RACE reads through MiXCR, one entry per CDR3 protein. The data hold some 110,000 distinct CDR3 sequences, with more than 10% observed a single time. Here the sequenced sample was whole blood, taken in connection with sensitization to the hapten diphenylcyclopropenone (DPC). The chain joins TRBV29-1 to TRBJ2-3, with D possibly being TRBD1 or TRBD2 (5 bases each). The receptor's source is a woman in her forties or fifties with alopecia areata. Some clones in this sample may be carry-over from other donors' samples. The CDR3 sequence is CSVEEGDRGDTDTQYF. In DNA form, the CDR3 reads TGCAGCGTTGAAGAGGGGGACCGGGGAGACACAGATACGCAGTATTTT.